This T cell receptor beta chain was identified in a study of sequential checkpoint blockade in melanoma (dated by TCRdb to the late 2010s). The study in broad terms: Using 1:1 randomization, the trial assigned patients either to first-line nivolumab followed by ipilimumab (arm A) or to ipilimumab followed by nivolumab (arm B). Maintenance nivolumab was given following each of the two trial sequences.

Findings and caveats that apply to the study as a whole: The model for predicting response that combines TCR metrics with mutation burden needs to be validated in larger, independent patient cohorts.

The germline V gene (reference sequence) gives CDR1 as MNHEY and CDR2 as SMNVEV. V lost 8 bases and J lost 5 bases, and the count of bases not matched to a germline gene is 9. The cysteine opens and the phenylalanine closes a CDR3 of 14 amino acids. Just the 42-base CDR3 DNA is kept, in frame starting at base 1. The intended sense of this specimen's treatment or condition label: randomized to nivolumab then ipilimumab (arm A) or the reverse (arm B). None of the patients in the trial had previously been given DNA-damaging chemotherapy. Live CD3+CD8+ cells negative for CD19 and CD56 were sorted from thawed PBMCs on a FACS Aria II flow cytometer. Samples came from patients with melanoma in CheckMate 064, a randomized, open-label phase II trial of sequential checkpoint blockade. Peripheral blood mononuclear cells were collected by leukapheresis, purified using Ficoll-Paque, and frozen in human serum containing about 9.8% DMSO. Purity of sorted blood CD3+CD8+ cells was verified at >95% immediately after sorting, followed by DNA extraction.

Note on this clone: Its antigen is currently not known. One base away there is no much larger clone; base qualities are not given.

TCRbeta CDR3 regions were immunosequenced from genomic DNA with the immunoSEQ Assay. Before high-throughput sequencing, the genomic DNA was amplified using bias-controlled multiplex PCR. In the authors' own workflow: To quantify the absolute abundance of each unique TCRbeta CDR3 region, the sequences were collapsed and filtered. Clonality, defined as 1 minus Pielou's evenness, was calculated using only productive rearrangements. A previously published method was used to identify clones with significantly greater frequencies in on-treatment samples than in baseline samples. Imported from immuneACCESS, the table was reduced by TCRdb to in-frame sequences with V and J called. These copies leave out some clones; in studies compared against another copy, an unresolved V gene accounts for under half, and the cause of the remainder is not known. V and J calls and clone size are given by that table; D and trimming were obtained from the DNA. The sample includes tens of thousands of clones, with 86% observed a single time. Approximately 12% of the sample is held by the ten biggest clonotypes.

The sample was CD8+ T cells sorted from blood (inferred from file names), taken from a patient given nivolumab and ipilimumab in sequence. The receptor was derived from a human donor with melanoma. The chain couples TRBV27 to TRBJ2-1, with TRBD2 identical over 7 junction bases. The nucleotides are TGTGCCAGCGGGATATATGGGGGGGACAATGAGCAGTTCTTC. It specifies CASGIYGGDNEQFF.